A selection of T cell receptor beta chains follows, all from one sample in a study of blood T cell repertoires in COVID-19. Profiling relied on immunoSEQ multiplex PCR, and the TCRdb table lists in-frame clones only, not all of them. This table holds around 380,000 clones, about 80% found once. What was sequenced was peripheral blood. All receptors derive from a human donor with acute or convalescent COVID-19. The donor label of this sample is uncertain. Both conserved end residues are part of each CDR3. The D gene is left open where the match is weak. The listing skips clone size in some rows; elsewhere it reads once, few, many or a size class.

TRBJ2-7	TRBD2	TRBV5-4	14	.	TGTGCCAGCAGCTTGGTAGCGGGAGCTTACGAGCAGTACTTC	CASSLVAGAYEQYF
TRBJ2-2	TRBD1	TRBV3-1/TRBV3-2	14	once	TGTGCCAGCAGCCGAGCAGGGGGCTTTGGGGAGCTGTTTTTT	CASSRAGGFGELFF
TRBJ2-7	TRBD2	TRBV18	18	.	TGTGCCAGCTCATCTTACGGGACTAGCGGCACACCTTCCTACGAGCAGTACTTC	CASSSYGTSGTPSYEQYF
TRBJ2-7	TRBD2	TRBV2	13	.	TGTGCCAGCAGTGGCGGGGGACCCTACGAGCAGTACTTC	CASSGGGPYEQYF
TRBJ1-1	.	TRBV28	14	.	TGTGCCAGCAGTTTAGGGGGCGGTTACACTGAAGCTTTCTTT	CASSLGGGYTEAFF
TRBJ1-3	.	TRBV18	16	.	TGTGCCAGCTCACCCTCACTGTTGGTTAAAAAAAACACCATATATTTT	CASSPSLLVKKNTIYF
TRBJ2-4	.	TRBV18	13	.	TGTGCCAGCTCAACCGACAGTAAAAACATTCAGTACTTC	CASSTDSKNIQYF
TRBJ1-6	.	TRBV9	15	.	TGTGCCAGCAGCGTAGCGGGGAGTAATAATTCACCCCTCCACTTT	CASSVAGSNNSPLHF
TRBJ2-1	.	TRBV30	12	.	TGTGCCTGGAGTGTACTGGGAGGTGAGCAGTTCTTC	CAWSVLGGEQFF
TRBJ1-6	TRBD1	TRBV6-5	13	.	TGTGCCACGGGACAGGTGAATAATTCACCCCTCCACTTT	CATGQVNNSPLHF
TRBJ1-2	TRBD1	TRBV12-5	14	once	TGTGCTAGTGCTGTAGACAGGGCCCGCTATGGCTACACCTTC	CASAVDRARYGYTF
TRBJ2-2	.	TRBV5-1	14	.	TGCGCCAGCAGAGTACAGGGTTCGTCCGGGGAGCTGTTTTTT	CASRVQGSSGELFF
TRBJ2-5	TRBD1	TRBV3-1/TRBV3-2	16	few	TGTGCCAGCAGCCAAGACCTCGGGACAGGGAAAGAGACCCAGTACTTC	CASSQDLGTGKETQYF
TRBJ1-1	.	TRBV11-2	15	.	TGTGCCAGCAGCTCGCAAGTGATGGGGGGAACTGAAGCTTTCTTT	CASSSQVMGGTEAFF
TRBJ1-1	.	TRBV2	12	.	TGTGCCAGCAGTGACAGGGTAACTGAAGCTTTCTTT	CASSDRVTEAFF
TRBJ1-1	.	TRBV14	13	few	TGTGCCAGCAGCCCCAGTATCTACACTGAAGCTTTCTTT	CASSPSIYTEAFF
TRBJ1-5	.	TRBV5-1	15	few	TGCGCCAGCAGCGCCGGAGGCTCCCTGGGTCAGCCCCAGCATTTT	CASSAGGSLGQPQHF
TRBJ2-1	TRBD2	TRBV5-3	14	few	TGTGCCAGAAGCTTTCCGGGGGGTATCTATGAGCAGTTCTTC	CARSFPGGIYEQFF
TRBJ1-2	.	TRBV5-1	14	.	TGCGCCAGCAGCTTGGGGACAGCGGGATATGGCTACACCTTC	CASSLGTAGYGYTF
TRBJ2-7	.	TRBV29-1	13	.	TGCAGCGTTGTAGCGGGACAGTCCTACGAGCAGTACTTC	CSVVAGQSYEQYF
TRBJ1-1	.	TRBV18	15	few	TGTGCCAGCTCACCAATCTCAGGGATGGTGATTGAAGCTTTCTTT	CASSPISGMVIEAFF
TRBJ1-5	.	TRBV7-8	15	.	TGTGCCAGCAGCTTAGCGCTGGGCGGCAATCAGCCCCAGCATTTT	CASSLALGGNQPQHF
TRBJ2-2	TRBD2	TRBV7-6	16	.	TGTGCCAGCAGCCCGCGACTAGCGAGGAACACCGGGGAGCTGTTTTTT	CASSPRLARNTGELFF
TRBJ2-1	.	TRBV14	18	.	TGTGCCAGCAGCCAAACGTCGAATGGTCTCAGCTCCTACAATGAGCAGTTCTTC	CASSQTSNGLSSYNEQFF
TRBJ2-7	TRBD1	TRBV6-2/TRBV6-3	16	.	TGTGCCAGCAGTTGGAGCCAAGGACAGGGTCTCGACGAGCAGTACTTC	CASSWSQGQGLDEQYF
TRBJ1-1	TRBD1	TRBV18	12	.	TGTGCCAGCTCACCAACAGGGGGCGAAGCTTTCTTT	CASSPTGGEAFF
TRBJ2-7	.	TRBV19	13	.	TGTGCCAGTAGTACTACAGGTTCCTACGAGCAGTACTTC	CASSTTGSYEQYF
TRBJ1-2	TRBD1	TRBV28	15	.	TGTGCCAGCAGACGCCTGACAGGGGGAAATTATGGCTACACCTTC	CASRRLTGGNYGYTF
TRBJ2-2	.	TRBV6-1	15	once	TGTGCCAGCAGTGAAAAAATGGGGGAGGCCGGGGAGCTGTTTTTT	CASSEKMGEAGELFF
TRBJ1-2	TRBD1	TRBV6-5	15	once	TGTGCCAGCAGTTACGCAACAGGGGTGGACTATGGCTACACCTTC	CASSYATGVDYGYTF
TRBJ2-2	TRBD1	TRBV4-1	16	.	TGCGCCAGCAGCCACTCGGACAGGGGGGGCACCGGGGAGCTGTTTTTT	CASSHSDRGGTGELFF
TRBJ2-1	TRBD1	TRBV3-1/TRBV3-2	13	.	TGTGCCAGCAGCCAACGGACAGGGGTCGAGCAGTTCTTC	CASSQRTGVEQFF
TRBJ1-1	.	TRBV10-1	14	once	TGCGCCAGCAGTGAGTCTGCCTCGAGGGCGGAAGCTTTCTTT	CASSESASRAEAFF
TRBJ2-1	.	TRBV4-2	16	.	TGTGCCAGCAGCCAAGACAAGCGGAGCTCCTACAATGAGCAGTTCTTC	CASSQDKRSSYNEQFF
TRBJ1-3	.	TRBV2	16	.	TGTGCCAGCAGTGAAGCAATTGGGAGCTTAAGGAACACCATATATTTT	CASSEAIGSLRNTIYF
TRBJ2-3	.	TRBV7-7	15	.	TGTGCCAGCAGCTTAACCGGGATTAGCACAGATACGCAGTATTTT	CASSLTGISTDTQYF
TRBJ2-6	.	TRBV19	17	.	TGTGCCAGTAGTATTGCACAGGGCCTCTCTGGGGCCAACGTCCTGACTTTC	CASSIAQGLSGANVLTF
TRBJ1-5	TRBD1	TRBV5-1	14	once	TGCGCCAGCAGCTCAGGACAGGGTGGACAGCCCCAGCATTTT	CASSSGQGGQPQHF
TRBJ2-1	.	TRBV2	18	.	TGTGCCAGCAGTGCCGGGAAGGGGCGGGACCACTCCTACAATGAGCAGTTCTTC	CASSAGKGRDHSYNEQFF
TRBJ1-3	.	TRBV7-8	15	.	TGTGCCAGCAGCCTCGGGGGGAGGGCTGGAAACACCATATATTTT	CASSLGGRAGNTIYF
TRBJ2-3	.	TRBV7-9	13	.	TGTGCCAGCAGCCCCGGGTCGGAAACTACGCAGTATTTT	CASSPGSETTQYF
TRBJ1-1	.	TRBV7-9	13	.	TGTGCCAGCAGCCCCCCAGGGAACACTGAAGCTTTCTTT	CASSPPGNTEAFF
TRBJ2-7	TRBD2	TRBV11-2	15	.	TGTGCCAGCAGCTTAAGCGGGAGGATGTCCTACGAGCAGTACTTC	CASSLSGRMSYEQYF
TRBJ2-7	.	TRBV6-1	15	.	TGTGCCAGCAGTGAAGCAACCTCTAGCTCCTACGAGCAGTACTTC	CASSEATSSSYEQYF
TRBJ2-7	.	TRBV5-4	13	few	TGTGCCAGCAGCTTACAGGGTACCGACGAGCAGTACTTC	CASSLQGTDEQYF
TRBJ1-2	.	TRBV13	15	.	TGTGCCAGCAGCTTGGGAGGGGATCTGTACTATGGCTACACCTTC	CASSLGGDLYYGYTF
TRBJ2-3	.	TRBV5-1	14	.	TGCGCCAGCAGCTTGAGAGTAGTCACAGATACGCAGTATTTT	CASSLRVVTDTQYF
TRBJ1-5	.	TRBV5-5	15	.	TGTGCCAGCAGCGCAATGGACGGGATCAATCAGCCCCAGCATTTT	CASSAMDGINQPQHF
TRBJ1-2	.	TRBV28	15	.	TGTGCCAGCAGAACTCCGGGGACAAACGCATTCGGCTACACCTTC	CASRTPGTNAFGYTF
TRBJ2-1	.	TRBV3-1/TRBV3-2	15	few	TGTGCCAGCAGCCAAGACGCTAGGACAGTTTTTGGGCAGTTCTTC	CASSQDARTVFGQFF
TRBJ2-5	.	TRBV19	14	.	TGTGCCAGTAACCGGGGGGCCGGGGGAGAGACCCAGTACTTC	CASNRGAGGETQYF